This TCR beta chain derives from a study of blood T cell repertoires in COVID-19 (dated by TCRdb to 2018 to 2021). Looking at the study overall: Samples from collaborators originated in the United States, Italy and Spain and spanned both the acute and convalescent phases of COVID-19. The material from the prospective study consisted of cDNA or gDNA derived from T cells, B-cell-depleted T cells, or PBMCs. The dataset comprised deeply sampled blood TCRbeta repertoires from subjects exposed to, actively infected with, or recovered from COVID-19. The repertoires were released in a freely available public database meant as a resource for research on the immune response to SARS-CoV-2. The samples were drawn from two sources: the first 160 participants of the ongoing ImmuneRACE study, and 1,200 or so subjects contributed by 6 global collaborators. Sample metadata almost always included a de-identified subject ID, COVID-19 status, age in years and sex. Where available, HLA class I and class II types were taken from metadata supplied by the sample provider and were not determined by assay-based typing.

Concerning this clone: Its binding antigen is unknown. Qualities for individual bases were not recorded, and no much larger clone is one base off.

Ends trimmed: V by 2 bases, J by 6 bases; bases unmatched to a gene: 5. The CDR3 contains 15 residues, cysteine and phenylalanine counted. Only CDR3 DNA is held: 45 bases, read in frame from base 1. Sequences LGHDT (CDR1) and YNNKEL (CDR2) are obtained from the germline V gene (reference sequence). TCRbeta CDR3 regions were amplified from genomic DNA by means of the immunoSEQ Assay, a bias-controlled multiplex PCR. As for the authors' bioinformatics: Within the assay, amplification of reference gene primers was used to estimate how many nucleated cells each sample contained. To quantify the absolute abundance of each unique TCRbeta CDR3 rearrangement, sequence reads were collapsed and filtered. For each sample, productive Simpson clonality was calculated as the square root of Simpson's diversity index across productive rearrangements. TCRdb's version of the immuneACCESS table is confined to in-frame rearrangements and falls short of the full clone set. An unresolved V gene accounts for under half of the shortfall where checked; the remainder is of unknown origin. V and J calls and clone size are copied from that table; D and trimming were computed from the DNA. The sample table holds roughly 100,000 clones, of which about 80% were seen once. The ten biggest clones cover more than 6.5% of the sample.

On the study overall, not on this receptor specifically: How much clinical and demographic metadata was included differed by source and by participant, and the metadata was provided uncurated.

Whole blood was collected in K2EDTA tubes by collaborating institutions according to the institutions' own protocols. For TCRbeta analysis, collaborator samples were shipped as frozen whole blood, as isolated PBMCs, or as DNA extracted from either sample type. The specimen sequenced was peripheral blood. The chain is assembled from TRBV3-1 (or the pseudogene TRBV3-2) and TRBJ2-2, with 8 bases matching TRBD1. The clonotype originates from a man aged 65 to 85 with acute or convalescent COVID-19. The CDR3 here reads CASSQRTGSAGELFF. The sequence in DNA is TGTGCCAGCAGCCAACGGACAGGGTCCGCCGGGGAGCTGTTTTTT.